This entry describes one T cell receptor (beta chain). The antigen is undetermined. CDR3 length: 13 residues. V gave up 5 bases and J gave up 8 bases, with 10 bases separating them. CDR1 is SGHNT, CDR2 YENEEA, per germline. This entry comes from a study of T cell repertoires in cytomegalovirus infection. TCRdb recomputed calls from the reads with MiXCR, one row per CDR3 protein. The sample includes about 700,000 distinct CDR3 sequences, 33% seen only once; the top ten take around a sixth. Here the sequenced sample was cultured PBMCs, taken from culture after CMV antigen stimulation. The clonotype comes from a human donor in good health (CMV status not recorded). Some clones in this sample may be carry-over from other donors' samples. This chain joins TRBV11-3 and TRBJ1-6; D gene uncertain. CDR3 DNA sequence: TGTGCCAGCAGCCCTGGGAGTGATTCACCCCTCCACTTT. Protein product: CASSPGSDSPLHF.